This TCR beta chain was sequenced during a study of cytomegalovirus exposure and HLA in healthy donors (dated by TCRdb to between 2016 and 2019). As for the study more broadly: According to an earlier analysis of around 600 of the donors, about 170 million T cells yielded over 100 million unique TCR beta sequences and about 280 Gb of sequence data. Roughly 5 DR-DQ haplotypes were handled as single units for association and clustering because linkage in the cohort was strong. In a later genetic analysis, genome-wide SNP genotypes for about 65% of the roughly 670 donors were used, and that subset was treated as a discovery cohort. Rather than drawing on any new phenotypic data, the later analysis identified candidate immune exposures from TCR beta sequences and the way those sequences occurred across donors. Across some 400 genotyped donors of the cohort, an average of roughly 200,000 unique TCR beta nucleotide sequences per donor were sequenced, and roughly 20% of those sequences were non-productive. The genetic ancestry cluster associated with self-reported Caucasian donors included approximately 85% of the 300 to 450 genotyped donors. Besides the first cohort of 666 subjects, a separate validation cohort made up of roughly 120 different subjects was used. In an earlier analysis of 587 of the donors, high-throughput TCR beta sequencing was used to judge whether each TCR beta V gene segment behaved as functional or pseudogenic. The study aimed to test whether cataloging public T cell receptors could reveal signatures of past pathogen exposure. Typing coverage varied by locus: about 629-640 donors for A, B, C, DRB1 and DQB1; roughly 510 for DQA1; nearly 610 for DPA1; under 490 for DPB1. To predict cytomegalovirus infection status, the study combined high-throughput TCR immunosequencing, statistical association of individual TCRs with disease status, and machine learning. Every discovery cohort repertoire had been produced on one sequencing platform. Class I and class II HLA loci were covered by the typing at four-digit resolution. In a later analysis, previously published TCR beta repertoires from 550 to 750 donors were re-analyzed and high-resolution HLA genotyping was added so that TCR occurrence patterns could be studied. Donor age, sex, ethnicity and CMV serostatus were collected together with the repertoire data. Roughly 320 gigabases of sequencing data and around 80 million unique TCR sequences made up an early release that covered 500 to 650 HLA-typed donors. The study used immunosequencing to profile the T cell repertoires of 666 subjects and linked those repertoires to cytomegalovirus serostatus.

Libraries came from the immunoSEQ multiplex PCR assay. The multiplex PCR relied on a mix of 60 forward primers for TCR Vbeta segments and 13 reverse primers for TCR Jbeta segments. Amplification of the CDR3 region of rearranged TCR beta genes was performed with a multiplex PCR assay on genomic DNA. The Illumina HiSeq System was used to sequence the amplified TCR beta libraries as 87-base-pair reads. The original methods were these. A later analysis counted about 82 million unique TCR beta chains across the 550 to 700 repertoires, and 10 million to 12 million of these chains were shared by at least two donors. To remove PCR and sequencing errors, raw reads were error-corrected and collapsed into unique sequences using a nearest-neighbor algorithm that merged closely related sequences. To assign V, D and J gene segments, CDR3 sequences were aligned to IMGT reference sequences. For a sequence to be retained, a match of at least six nucleotides was required to both a V gene segment and a J gene segment. A rearrangement was called productive if the CDR3 had no stop codons and remained in frame with V and J, and every other rearrangement was called non-productive. Following IMGT convention, CDR3 was defined as the stretch from the second conserved V-encoded cysteine up to the conserved J-encoded phenylalanine. In an earlier analysis of more than 550 of the donors, sequences lacking an unambiguous match to a single V gene segment were excluded. In an earlier analysis of approximately 590 of the donors, a V segment was called functional when productive rearrangements were above 56.7%, and segregating when the standard deviation between donors exceeded 5%. A statistical classification framework was built for diagnosing cytomegalovirus status from the catalog of TCR beta chain sequences. V and J gene assignment, in a later analysis, came from comparing TCR nucleotide sequences with IMGT/GENE-DB human TR gene sequences. The TCRdist pipeline was used in a later analysis to assign CDR3 sequences and most-parsimonious VDJ recombination scenarios. A later analysis defined each TCR beta chain by its CDR3 amino acid sequence plus V-gene family, and excluded reads lacking a unique V-gene family. A later analysis removed 550 to 650 highly shared, low-generation-probability nucleotide sequences to deal with suspected cross-contamination and a sequencing artifact. For each public chain, a later analysis derived a clonal expansion index from normalized ranks of inferred template counts within each repertoire. In a later analysis, generation probabilities were computed using a VDJ recombination model fitted to out-of-frame rearrangements, and the results were checked against IGoR. Hypergeometric tests were used in a later analysis to score TCR-TCR, TCR-HLA and TCR-CMV co-occurrence, with a repertoire-size bias correction applied to the TCR pairs. A later analysis estimated false discovery rates by permuting HLA or CMV assignments 20 times. A later analysis grouped co-occurring TCRs with DBSCAN, adding TCRdist sequence similarity when clustering within HLA-allele-positive subsets. For co-occurrence clustering, repertoires with fewer than 30,000 or more than 120,000 public chains were excluded, along with roughly 5 repertoires with anomalous nucleotide sharing. The source is immuneACCESS, and TCRdb retained only in-frame sequences with V and J called. Part of the clones is not carried over; for the studies checked, unresolved V genes explain less than half of this, and the remainder is unexplained. Clone size and the V and J calls come from that table; the DNA yielded D and trimming. In this sample the table shows roughly 150,000 clones, 77% of which occur a single time. Of the sample, 2% to 2.5% falls within the top ten clones.

Findings and caveats that apply to the study as a whole: In the study, 150 to 200 TCR beta chains were listed as associated with cytomegalovirus. Only TCR beta chains were sequenced in this cohort, and the absence of alpha or paired-chain data limited detectable features. In a later analysis, HLA-associated TCR beta chains showed more clonal expansion and lower generation probabilities than non-associated chains that were equally common. A further reported finding was that TCR beta sequences accurately predicted the HLA-A and HLA-B alleles for most subjects in the first cohort. Because HLA typing was missing for some donors at each locus, association tests included only the typed subset. A later analysis associated 17,000 or so TCR beta sequences with specific HLA alleles at a false discovery rate of 0.05. According to a later analysis, parvovirus B19, influenza, CMV and Epstein-Barr virus appeared linked to several top co-occurrence clusters. A cluster of highly shared sequence variants was judged likely to be a technical artifact of the sequencing pipeline. A few of the identified cytomegalovirus-associated TCR beta chains were confirmed in vitro to be specific for cytomegalovirus antigens. An earlier analysis of around 540 of the donors showed that most TCR beta V segments appeared in productive rearrangements either about 87% or about 30% of the time, which broadly matched IMGT annotations. A later genetic analysis associated a missense DCLRE1C variant with V-gene and J-gene trimming of TCR beta chains, and an independent cohort replicated the association. Compared with the roughly 670-donor mean, donors in an Asian-associated ancestry cluster had fewer N-insertions in productive TCRs, according to a later genetic analysis. In a later analysis, the rate of TCR association differed among HLA loci, with DRB1 alleles having the most associated TCRs and HLA-C alleles having the fewest. CMV serostatus was the only immune exposure information available for the cohort. Because counts were too low, around 18 rarely observed V segments, including chromosome 9 orphons, were left out of the earlier analysis of some 640 of the donors. According to a later analysis, most CMV-associated TCR beta chains appeared to be HLA-restricted, and the HLA associations seemed to be driven largely by CMV exposure. Linkage disequilibrium might explain the correlated functional status among segregating V segments, but an unknown experimental factor could not be ruled out. Presence/absence analyses assumed roughly uniform sequencing depth across donors, an assumption that may not hold. In both the original and validation cohorts, the classifier was reported to diagnose cytomegalovirus status with high specificity and sensitivity. Across donors, most TCR sequences were observed very rarely, whereas some public TCRs were present in many individuals. It was suggested by the authors that the approach could potentially be generalized to other disease states and immunological phenotypes. When HLA alleles, especially DR and DQ, strongly co-occurred, TCR associations were difficult to assign to individual alleles. Some IMGT-functional V segments, including TRBV6-2 and TRBV6-3, could not be distinguished by the 87-base-pair reads and were therefore excluded.

This clone occurred once. Its binding antigen is unknown. No base quality values were provided; no much bigger clone lies one nucleotide off. V was cut back by 2 bases and J by 8 bases, leaving a gap of 13 bases between them. CDR1 SGHRS and CDR2 YFSETQ were looked up in the germline V gene. Measured from the cysteine to the phenylalanine, the CDR3 is 14 residues long. The retained sequence is limited to the CDR3, 42 bases, with the frame set at the first base. In total, roughly 710 healthy bone marrow donors made up the cohort. Cohort members were all nominally healthy when sampled, although unrecorded immune exposures were likely present. The donor was CMV seropositive and was included in the group of around 300 seropositive cohort members. Every donor gave a peripheral blood sample, and the peripheral blood mononuclear cells from that sample were used for TCR beta sequencing. The Qiagen DNeasy Blood Extraction Kit was used to extract genomic DNA from the blood cell samples.

Material: PBMCs. This sequence originates from a man aged 50 or older in good health and CMV-seropositive. Recombination connected TRBV5-1 to TRBJ2-2; the D segment could be TRBD2, given 7 matching bases. CDR3 loop: CASSLGGARGELFF. The nucleotide sequence reads TGCGCCAGCAGCTTAGGGGGGGCACGAGGGGAGCTGTTTTTT.